One sample yielded the 19 T cell receptor beta chains listed below, sequenced in a study of control samples from healthy donors and cancer patients. Data came from immunoSEQ multiplex PCR; TCRdb stores just in-frame clones and leaves some out. The repertoire holds approximately 87,000 clones, roughly 86% seen once, with around 1.3% in the top ten. Sequences were obtained from blood. The origin of the receptors is a woman between 45 and 60 years old in good health.

This clone was observed a single time. The rearrangement joins TRBV9 to TRBJ2-2; the D gene is possibly TRBD2 (5 bases). Trimming took off 3 bases at V and 6 bases at J, with 12 bases between the two ends. Germline CDR1 is SGDLS and CDR2 is YYNGEE. This CDR3 contains 14 residues. CDR3 coding DNA: TGTGCCAGCAGCGAACGGGGAACCTCCGGGGAGCTGTTTTTT. Residues: CASSERGTSGELFF. The entire variable domain, with the rest obtained from reference TRBV9 and TRBJ2-2, is as follows: DSGVTQTPKHLITATGQRVTLRCSPRSGDLSVYWYQQSLDQGLQFLIQYYNGEERAKGNILERFSAQQFPDLHSELNLSSLELGDSALYFCASSERGTSGELFFGEGSRLTVL.

The chain joins TRBV3-1 (or the pseudogene TRBV3-2) to TRBJ2-1; 10 nucleotides align to TRBD2. Germline CDR1 LGHDT, CDR2 YNNKEL (reference sequence). The CDR3 runs 18 residues. The junction had 14 bases not matched to a gene; V was cut back by 1 base and J by 8 bases. The CDR3 sequence: CASSQVVRGSGRDYEQFF. The DNA of the CDR3 is TGTGCCAGCAGCCAAGTAGTCCGGGGCAGCGGGAGGGACTATGAGCAGTTCTTC.

The V and J genes are TRBV28 and TRBJ1-1, with D perhaps TRBD1 (6 bases). The CDR3 totals 16 residues. The V gene's germline CDR1 is MDHEN and CDR2 SYDVKM. The germline V and J ends were trimmed by 2 bases and 3 bases, with 16 bases remaining between them. The CDR3 sequence: CASSLGKNHRDTEAFF. CDR3 DNA: TGTGCCAGCAGTTTAGGAAAAAATCACAGGGACACTGAAGCTTTCTTT.

The rearrangement links TRBV27 to TRBJ2-7; TRBD2 matches 10 bases. In germline, CDR1 is MNHEY, CDR2 SMNVEV (reference sequence). The CDR3 totals 15 residues. The V segment lost 5 bases and the J segment 3 bases; nucleotides outside the gene matches: 7. In DNA form, the CDR3 reads TGTGCCAGCAGTCCCATAGCGGGGGGTTTCTACGAGCAGTACTTC. Protein sequence: CASSPIAGGFYEQYF.

A word on this clone: At one end the junction does not follow the germline gene, possibly because of a read error. The V gene is TRBV2, the J gene TRBJ1-2, with D maybe TRBD1 (6 bases). Germline V gene lookup returns CDR1 SNHLY and CDR2 FYNNEI. The CDR3 runs to 14 residues. CDR3 coding DNA: TGTGCCAGCACTGAAATGGGGGCTGGTCGGGGCTACACCTTC. Translating it yields CASTEMGAGRGYTF.

The rearrangement joins TRBV4-3 to TRBJ1-2; 9 bases fit TRBD1. This CDR3 spans 16 amino acids. V dropped 1 base and J dropped 4; count of bases not matched to a gene: 7. Per germline, CDR1 LGHNA and CDR2 YSLEER. CDR3 in DNA: TGCGCCAGCAGCCAAGCAGCGTACAGGGGGCCCTATGGCTACACCTTC. This encodes CASSQAAYRGPYGYTF.

The chain recombines TRBV12-3 or TRBV12-4 with TRBJ2-7; the D is unclear. V was pared by 3 bases and J by 5 bases, with 8 bases between. This CDR3 region has 12 residues. CDR3 region: CASSLWVHEQYF. CDR3 sequence (DNA): TGTGCCAGCAGTTTGTGGGTCCACGAGCAGTACTTC.

The V gene is TRBV12-3 or TRBV12-4, the J gene TRBJ1-2; D uncertain. V was trimmed by 3 bases and J by 6 bases, leaving 8 bases between them. This CDR3 spans 12 amino acids. The CDR3 spells CASSLDGHGYTF. CDR3 sequence (DNA): TGTGCCAGCAGTTTGGACGGGCATGGCTACACCTTC.

This chain uses TRBV4-1 with TRBJ2-1; TRBD2 matches 10 bases. The length of the CDR3 is 17 residues. With V trimmed by 3 bases and J by 8 bases, 13 bases remained unmatched. The V gene's germline CDR1 is MGHRA and CDR2 YSYEKL. The CDR3 here is CASSHAGAGGLWDEQFF. The CDR3 DNA is TGCGCCAGCAGCCACGCTGGAGCGGGGGGGCTGTGGGATGAGCAGTTCTTC.

The chain employs TRBV6-5 and TRBJ1-2; 10 positions match TRBD1. This CDR3 is 15 amino acids long. The junction had 6 bases not matched to a gene; V was cut back by 5 bases and J by 3 bases. Germline-derived CDR1 and CDR2 are MNHEY and SVGAGI. The CDR3 DNA reads as TGTGCCAGCAGTACGACAGGACAGGGGGACTATGGCTACACCTTC. It is translated as CASSTTGQGDYGYTF.

This clone was seen a handful of times. V and J are TRBV21-1 and TRBJ2-5. TRBV21-1 is flagged as a pseudogene. CDR3 size: 13 residues. The CDR3 region has the DNA TGTGCCAGCAGCCGGGACGGTAAAGAGACCCAGTACTTC. Amino acids: CASSRDGKETQYF.

V gene TRBV11-2 combines with J gene TRBJ2-5; D is unclear. The CDR3 spans 14 residues. The germline gives CDR1 SGHAT, CDR2 FQNNGV. V was shortened by 4 bases and J by 2 bases, with 11 bases between the two germline ends. The CDR3, as DNA: TGTGCCAGCAGCTCCATAGGCCTGCAAGAGACCCAGTACTTC. This gives the protein CASSSIGLQETQYF.

The rearrangement joins TRBV7-2 to TRBJ1-5; 8 nucleotides agree with TRBD1. V was pared by 0 bases and J by 2 bases, with 9 bases of the junction left unmatched. The CDR3 totals 18 residues. CDR1 SGHTA and CDR2 FQGNSA come from the germline V gene. The CDR3: CASSLAGAGGAGNQPQHF. CDR3 nucleotide sequence: TGTGCCAGCAGCTTAGCCGGGGCAGGGGGCGCCGGCAATCAGCCCCAGCATTTT.

The J gene is TRBJ2-7, the V gene TRBV10-3; 7 bases are shared with TRBD1. Germline lookup yields CDR1 ENHRY and CDR2 SYGVKD. CDR3 size: 16 residues. V shed 2 bases, J shed 4 bases, and the junction held 11 bases outside the gene matches. The CDR3 DNA is TGTGCCATCAGTGAGGGGGCAGGGGGTATCGGGTACGAGCAGTACTTC. It specifies CAISEGAGGIGYEQYF.

The J gene is TRBJ1-5, the V gene TRBV6-2 or TRBV6-3; 8 bases align to TRBD1. Losses at the gene ends were 4 bases for V and 3 bases for J; bases not matched to a gene: 5. Germline assignment: CDR1 MNHEY and CDR2 SVGEGT. The CDR3 spans 15 residues. The DNA for the CDR3 is TGTGCCAGCAGTTTTGGACAGGGTTTCAATCAGCCCCAGCATTTT. Protein sequence: CASSFGQGFNQPQHF.

The rearrangement links TRBV29-1 to TRBJ1-5, with TRBD1 matching over 7 bases. The CDR3 has 13 amino acids. Losses at the gene ends were 5 bases for V and 7 bases for J; bases not matched to a gene: 8. Germline lookup yields CDR1 SQVTM and CDR2 ANQGSEA. The CDR3 DNA reads as TGCAGCGTTCAACAGGGGTCAGGGCAGCCCCAGCATTTT. Encoded protein: CSVQQGSGQPQHF.

The chain joins TRBV7-2 to TRBJ1-6; possibly TRBD1 for D (5 bases). This CDR3 contains 16 residues. Trimming took 6 bases from V and 8 from J, leaving 20 bases between them. CDR1 and CDR2 from the germline V gene are SGHTA and FQGNSA. Here the CDR3 DNA reads TGTGCCAGCAGGAAAGGGGTCCCGGGTAGGTATTCACCCCTCCACTTT. The encoded protein is CASRKGVPGRYSPLHF. The whole variable domain, filled in from reference TRBV7-2 and TRBJ1-6, reads GAGVSQSPSNKVTEKGKDVELRCDPISGHTALYWYRQSLGQGLEFLIYFQGNSAPDKSGLPSDRFSAERTGGSVSTLTIQRTQQEDSAVYLCASRKGVPGRYSPLHFGNGTRLTVT.

The chain has TRBV5-1 and TRBJ2-7, with D possibly TRBD2 on 5 matching bases. The CDR3 has 16 residues. Trimming pared 0 bases from V and 3 bases from J, leaving 16 bases between. Per germline, CDR1 SGHRS and CDR2 YFSETQ. Written as DNA, the CDR3 is TGCGCCAGCAGCTTGGATTTGGCGGTGAGGGTCTACGAGCAGTACTTC. Its translation is CASSLDLAVRVYEQYF.

The chain recombines TRBV7-7 with TRBJ2-5; 9 bases map to TRBD1. The V gene end was trimmed by 5 bases and the J gene end by 5 bases; junction bases not matched to a gene: 3. In germline, CDR1 is SSHAT, CDR2 FNYEAQ (reference sequence). The CDR3 is 13 amino acids. In DNA form, the CDR3 reads TGTGCCAGCAGCGGAGGACAGGGGGAGACCCAGTACTTC. It is translated as CASSGGQGETQYF.